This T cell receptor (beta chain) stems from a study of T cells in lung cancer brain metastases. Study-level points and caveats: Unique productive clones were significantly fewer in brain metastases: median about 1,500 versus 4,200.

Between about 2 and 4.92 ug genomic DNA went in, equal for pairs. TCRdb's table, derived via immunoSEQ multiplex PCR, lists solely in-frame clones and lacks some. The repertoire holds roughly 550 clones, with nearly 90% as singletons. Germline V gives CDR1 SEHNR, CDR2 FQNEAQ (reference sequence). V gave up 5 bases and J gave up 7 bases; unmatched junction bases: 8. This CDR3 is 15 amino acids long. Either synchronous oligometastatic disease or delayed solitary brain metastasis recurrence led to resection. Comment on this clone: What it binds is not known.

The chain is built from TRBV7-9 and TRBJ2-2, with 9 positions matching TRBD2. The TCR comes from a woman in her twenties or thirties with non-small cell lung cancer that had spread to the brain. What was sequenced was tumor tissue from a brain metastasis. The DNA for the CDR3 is TGTGCCAGCAGCGCTAGCGGGATCAACGGCGGGGAGCTGTTTTTT. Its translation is CASSASGINGGELFF.